This entry features one TCR beta chain sequence. The entry originates in a study of T cell changes during pregnancy in multiple sclerosis. Here immunoSEQ multiplex PCR was the method, and the copy in TCRdb shows in-frame clones only, minus some. The profile shows around 39,000 clones, nearly 95% of them singletons. V lost 3 bases to trimming and J lost 6 bases, with 12 bases between them. The V gene's germline CDR1 is SNHLY and CDR2 FYNNEI. The CDR3 length is 14 residues. This receptor was obtained from a female donor in good health, enrolled as a control in a pregnancy study. Specimen: CD4+ T cells from peripheral blood mononuclear cells, collected in the third trimester of pregnancy. The genes are TRBV2 and TRBJ2-1, with D maybe TRBD2 (7 bases). The CDR3 DNA follows: TGTGCCAGCAGTGAGGGGGGGGCCGTCAATGAGCAGTTCTTC. Translating gives CASSEGGAVNEQFF. Looking up the rest from reference TRBV2 and TRBJ2-1 gives the full variable domain: EPEVTQTPSHQVTQMGQEVILRCVPISNHLYFYWYRQILGQKVEFLVSFYNNEISEKSEIFDDQFSVERPDGSNFTLKIRSTKLEDSAMYFCASSEGGAVNEQFFGPGTRLTVL.